Shown below are 8 T cell receptor beta chains from a single sample sequenced in a study of blood T cell repertoires in COVID-19. Here immunoSEQ multiplex PCR was the method, and the copy in TCRdb shows in-frame clones only, minus some. The data hold approximately 400,000 clones, with 80% to 90% observed a single time. Sequencing was carried out using PBMCs or T cells enriched from blood (not recorded which). The receptors derive from a man younger than 45 who had recovered from COVID-19.

V usage is TRBV5-1 and J usage is TRBJ1-4, with no clear D. CDR3 length equals 14 residues. Per germline, CDR1 SGHRS and CDR2 YFSETQ. The V and J ends lost 4 bases and 8 bases respectively, with 15 bases between them. This chain's CDR3 is CASSQQVDGEKLFF. The CDR3 DNA reads TGCGCCAGCAGCCAACAAGTAGACGGGGAAAAACTGTTTTTT.

This chain uses TRBV4-1 with TRBJ1-2; D is perhaps TRBD1 (6 bases). Germline CDR1 is MGHRA and CDR2 is YSYEKL. Trimming stripped 1 base from V and 3 bases from J, with 12 bases between. The CDR3 extends over 15 amino acids. The CDR3 region is CASSQGGGEYYGYTF. The CDR3 coding sequence is TGCGCCAGCAGCCAAGGCGGGGGCGAGTACTATGGCTACACCTTC.

V usage is TRBV6-5 and J usage is TRBJ2-3; D is possibly TRBD2 (6 bases). Germline CDR1 and CDR2: MNHEY and SVGAGI. The V end lost 0 bases, the J end lost 6 bases, and 16 bases lay between the germline ends. This CDR3 is 16 amino acids long. The CDR3 loop is CASSYSVLARSDTQYF. The CDR3 nucleotides are TGTGCCAGCAGTTACTCGGTTCTAGCGAGATCGGATACGCAGTATTTT.

This clone was counted a single time. The chain combines TRBV11-2 with TRBJ1-4; TRBD1 might be the D (6 bases). Trimming removed 5 bases at V and 4 bases at J, with 11 bases between. Germline values: CDR1 SGHAT, CDR2 FQNNGV. This CDR3 is 14 amino acids long. The CDR3 protein is CASSPQGLNEKLFF. The CDR3 DNA follows: TGTGCCAGCAGCCCTCAGGGGCTTAATGAAAAACTGTTTTTT.

The chain couples TRBV18 to TRBJ1-2, with 7 positions matching TRBD1. Germline V CDR1 and CDR2: KGHSH, LQKENI. This CDR3 comprises 14 residues. V was clipped by 6 bases and J by 7 bases; unmatched bases: 11. The CDR3 DNA reads as TGTGCCAGCTCCCCGGGACAGTCCCTCTCTGGCTACACCTTC. Encoded protein: CASSPGQSLSGYTF.

The chain carries TRBV16 and TRBJ1-6; a possible D gene is TRBD1 (6 bases). Trimming left V 1 base short and J 10 bases short, with 11 bases between. The CDR3 runs 14 residues. In germline, CDR1 is KGHSY, CDR2 FQNENV. CDR3 loop: CASSQFGTSSPLHF. The CDR3 region has the DNA TGTGCCAGCAGCCAATTCGGGACATCATCACCCCTCCACTTT.

The chain recombines TRBV6-6 with TRBJ2-1; TRBD2 matches 7 bases. Per germline, CDR1 MNHNY and CDR2 SVGAGI (reference sequence). With V trimmed by 7 bases and J by 8 bases, 8 bases remained unmatched. The CDR3 has 13 amino acids. Written as DNA, the CDR3 is TGTGCCAGCACCCAACGGGGGAGGGATGAGCAGTTCTTC. Its translation: CASTQRGRDEQFF.

V gene TRBV4-3 combines with J gene TRBJ2-6; D remains ambiguous. CDR1 and CDR2 (germline): LGHNA, YSLEER. CDR3 size: 17 residues. V was pared by 0 bases and J by 3 bases, with 12 bases between. The CDR3 sequence: CASSQDRARGGANVLTF. The CDR3 bases are TGCGCCAGCAGCCAAGATCGAGCACGAGGTGGGGCCAACGTCCTGACTTTC.